This T cell receptor beta chain was captured in a study of somatic mutations in cytotoxic T cells in rheumatoid arthritis. General observations from the study: A single CD8+ clone exceeded 20% of CD8+ cells in about an eighth of the 65 patients.

V was clipped by 6 bases and J by 1 base; unmatched bases: 6. The CDR3 covers 13 residues. Germline values: CDR1 SQVTM, CDR2 ANQGSEA. Some clones are missing from TCRdb's copy, which holds only in-frame ones; the method was immunoSEQ multiplex PCR. Of tens of thousands of clones in the sample, approximately 86% were seen once. A remark on this clone: No antigen is known for it.

This TCR was sampled from a woman aged 45-59 years in good health. The chain combines TRBV29-1 with TRBJ2-7; 7 bases agree with TRBD1. The sequenced sample was CD8+ T cells sorted from blood. The CDR3 DNA is TGCAGCGTGGCCCCGGGACAGTCCTACGAGCAGTACTTC. It is translated as CSVAPGQSYEQYF.